This T cell receptor beta chain derives from a study of T cell responses to AZD1222 COVID-19 vaccine. As for this clone: Its matching antigen is unknown.

Sequencing used immunoSEQ multiplex PCR; TCRdb keeps in-frame clones, though not all of them. The repertoire consists of about 140,000 clones, with almost 90% occurring once and the leading ten covering approximately 3.4%. With 4 bases removed from V and 2 bases from J, the gap between germline ends came to 8 bases. Germline CDR1 and CDR2: SGHNT and YENEEA. The CDR3 has 13 amino acids. Study conclusions and caveats: An increase in Spike-specific TCR breadth and depth was observed after two AZD1222 doses. Spike regions recognized by vaccine-associated CD4 TCRs spanned the protein, led by 160-218 and 743-854. Baseline seropositivity occurred in only 5 or 6 AZD1222 recipients. A mostly white British donor set with more females was recruited, and clonal diversity was possibly underestimated.

The chain carries TRBV11-3 and TRBJ1-1; D is undetermined. This sample comprised peripheral blood, obtained on day 0 of AZD1222 vaccination. The TCR sequence derives from an adult in good health. The chain's CDR3 is CASSSSENTEAFF. The CDR3 coding sequence is TGTGCCAGCAGCTCTTCGGAAAACACTGAAGCTTTCTTT.